This T cell receptor (beta chain) was captured by sequencing in a study of molecular identifiers for immune sequencing clone quantification. This clonotype was seen a few times. One end of the junction does not line up with germline, which may come from a read error. Each CDR3 protein gets one entry after TCRdb re-called the PCR reads with MiXCR. The sample has some 680,000 distinct CDR3 sequences, roughly 23% seen once. CDR3 size: 17 residues. Germline assignment: CDR1 DFQATT and CDR2 SNEGSKA (reference sequence). The receptor was isolated from a human donor in good health. Some libraries in this study had Jurkat cell RNA spiked in. This chain uses TRBV20-1 with TRBJ1-6, with 7 nucleotides matching TRBD1. Sequenced sample: naive CD8+ T cells from blood, with Jurkat cell RNA spiked in. Documented subset: FACS-sorted CD8+CD4-CCR7+CD45RA+ naive T cells. The CDR3 protein is CSTRDIGQASYNSPLHF. Here the CDR3 DNA reads TGCAGTACTAGAGATATCGGACAGGCGTCCTATAATTCACCCCTCCACTTT.